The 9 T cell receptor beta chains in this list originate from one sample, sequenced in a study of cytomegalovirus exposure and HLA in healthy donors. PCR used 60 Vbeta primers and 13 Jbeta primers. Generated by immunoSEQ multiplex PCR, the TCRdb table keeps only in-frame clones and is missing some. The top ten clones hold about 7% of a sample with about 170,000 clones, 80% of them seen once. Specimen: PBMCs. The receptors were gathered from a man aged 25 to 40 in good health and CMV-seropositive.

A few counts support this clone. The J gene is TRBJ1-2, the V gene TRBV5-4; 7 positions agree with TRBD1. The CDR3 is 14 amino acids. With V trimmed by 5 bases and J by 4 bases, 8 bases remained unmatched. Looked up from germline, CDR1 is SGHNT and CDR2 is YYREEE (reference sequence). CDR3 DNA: TGTGCCAGCAGTCGACAGGGAGAGGGCTATGGCTACACCTTC. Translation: CASSRQGEGYGYTF.

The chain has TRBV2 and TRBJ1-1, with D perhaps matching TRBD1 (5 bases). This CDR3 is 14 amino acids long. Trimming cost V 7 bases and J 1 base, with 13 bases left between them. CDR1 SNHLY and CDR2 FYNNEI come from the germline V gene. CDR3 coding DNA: TGTGCCAGCAAAGGGGTAGCAAGGAACACTGAAGCTTTCTTT. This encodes CASKGVARNTEAFF.

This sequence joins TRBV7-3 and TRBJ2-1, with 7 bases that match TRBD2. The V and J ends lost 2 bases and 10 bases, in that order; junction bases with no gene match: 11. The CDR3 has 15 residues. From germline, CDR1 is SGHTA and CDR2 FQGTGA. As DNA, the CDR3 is TGTGCCAGCAGCTTATCCGGAGGGAGGGCGAGCGAGCAGTTCTTC. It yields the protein CASSLSGGRASEQFF.

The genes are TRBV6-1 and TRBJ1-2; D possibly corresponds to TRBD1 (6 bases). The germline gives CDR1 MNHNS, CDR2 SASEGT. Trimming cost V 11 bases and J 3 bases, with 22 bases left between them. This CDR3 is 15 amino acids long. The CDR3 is CACLPTIGGDYGYTF. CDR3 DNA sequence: TGTGCCTGCCTCCCTACTATTGGGGGCGACTATGGCTACACCTTC.

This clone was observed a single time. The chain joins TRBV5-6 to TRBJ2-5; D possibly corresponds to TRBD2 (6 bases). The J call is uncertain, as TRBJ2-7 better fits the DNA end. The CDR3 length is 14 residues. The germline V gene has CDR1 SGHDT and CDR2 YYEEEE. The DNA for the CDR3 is TGTGCCAGCAGCTTGGCCGGGGGTGTTTACGAGCAGTACTTC. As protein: CASSLAGGVYEQYF.

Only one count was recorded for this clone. The CDR3 sequence: CASSQTSGSYNEQFF. In DNA form, the CDR3 reads TGTGCCAGCAGCCAAACTAGCGGTTCTTACAATGAGCAGTTCTTC. V is TRBV4-2 and J is TRBJ2-1, with 8 nucleotides matching TRBD2. V lost 2 bases, J lost 4 bases, and 4 bases stayed unmatched. Per germline, CDR1 LGHNA and CDR2 YNFKEQ. CDR3 length equals 15 residues.

CDR3 amino acids: CASSFRGQVLIAFF. Written as DNA, the CDR3 is TGTGCCAGCAGTTTCAGGGGGCAAGTGCTGATTGCTTTCTTT. V and J are TRBV6-5 and TRBJ1-1; 8 bases fit TRBD1. Germline assignment: CDR1 MNHEY and CDR2 SVGAGI. The length of the CDR3 is 14 residues. With V trimmed by 4 bases and J by 11 bases, 12 bases remained unmatched.

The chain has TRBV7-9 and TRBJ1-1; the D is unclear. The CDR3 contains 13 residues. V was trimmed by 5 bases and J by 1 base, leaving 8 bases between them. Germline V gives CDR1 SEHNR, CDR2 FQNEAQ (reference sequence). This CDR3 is CASSPEGNTEAFF. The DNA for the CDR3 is TGTGCCAGCAGCCCTGAGGGGAACACTGAAGCTTTCTTT.

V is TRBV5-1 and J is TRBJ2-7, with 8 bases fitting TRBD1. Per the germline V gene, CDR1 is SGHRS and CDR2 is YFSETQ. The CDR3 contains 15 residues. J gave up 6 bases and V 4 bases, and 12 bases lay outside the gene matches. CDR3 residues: CASSPGQGGVSEQYF. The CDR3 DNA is TGCGCCAGCAGCCCCGGACAGGGAGGAGTGTCCGAGCAGTACTTC.